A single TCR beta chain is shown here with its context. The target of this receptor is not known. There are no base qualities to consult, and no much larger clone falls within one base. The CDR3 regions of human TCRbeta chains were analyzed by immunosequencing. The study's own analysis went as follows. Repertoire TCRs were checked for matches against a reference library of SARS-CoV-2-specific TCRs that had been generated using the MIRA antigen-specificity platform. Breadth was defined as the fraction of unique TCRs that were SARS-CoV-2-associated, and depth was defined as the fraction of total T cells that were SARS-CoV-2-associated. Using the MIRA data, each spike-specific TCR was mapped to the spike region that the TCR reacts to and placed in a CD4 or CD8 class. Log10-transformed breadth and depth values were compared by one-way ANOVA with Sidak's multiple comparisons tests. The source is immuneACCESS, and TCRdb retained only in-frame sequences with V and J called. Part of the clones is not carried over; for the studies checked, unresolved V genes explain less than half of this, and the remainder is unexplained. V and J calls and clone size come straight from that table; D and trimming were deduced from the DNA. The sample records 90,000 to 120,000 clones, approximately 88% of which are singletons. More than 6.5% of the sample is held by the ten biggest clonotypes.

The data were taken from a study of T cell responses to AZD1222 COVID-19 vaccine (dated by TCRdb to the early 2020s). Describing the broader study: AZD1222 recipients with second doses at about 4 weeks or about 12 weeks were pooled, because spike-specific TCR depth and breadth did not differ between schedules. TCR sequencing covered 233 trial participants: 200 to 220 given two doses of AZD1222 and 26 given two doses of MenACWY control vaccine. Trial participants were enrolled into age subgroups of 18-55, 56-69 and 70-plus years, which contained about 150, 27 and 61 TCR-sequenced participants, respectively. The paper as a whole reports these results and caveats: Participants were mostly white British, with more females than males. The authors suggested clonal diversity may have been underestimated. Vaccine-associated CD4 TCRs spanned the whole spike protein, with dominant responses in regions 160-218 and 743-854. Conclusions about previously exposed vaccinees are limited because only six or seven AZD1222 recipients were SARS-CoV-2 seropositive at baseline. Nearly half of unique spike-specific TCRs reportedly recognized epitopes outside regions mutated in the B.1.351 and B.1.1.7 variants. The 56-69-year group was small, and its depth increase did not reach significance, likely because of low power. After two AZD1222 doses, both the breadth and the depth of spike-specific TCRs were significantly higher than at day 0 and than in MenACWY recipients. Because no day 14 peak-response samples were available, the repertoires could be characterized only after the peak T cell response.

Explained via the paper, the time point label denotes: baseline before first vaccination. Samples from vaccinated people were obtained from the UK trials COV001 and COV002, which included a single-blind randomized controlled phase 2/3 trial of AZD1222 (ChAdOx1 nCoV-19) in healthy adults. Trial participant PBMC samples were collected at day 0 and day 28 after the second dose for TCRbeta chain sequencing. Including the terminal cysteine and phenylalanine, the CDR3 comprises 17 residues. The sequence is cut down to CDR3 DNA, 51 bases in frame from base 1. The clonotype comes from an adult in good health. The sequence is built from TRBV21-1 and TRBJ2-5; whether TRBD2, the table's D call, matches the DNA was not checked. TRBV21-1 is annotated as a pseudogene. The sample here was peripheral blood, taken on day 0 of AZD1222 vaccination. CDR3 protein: CASSVKGLKFYQETQYF. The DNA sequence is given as TGTGCCAGCAGCGTGAAGGGACTAAAGTTTTACCAAGAGACCCAGTACTTC.